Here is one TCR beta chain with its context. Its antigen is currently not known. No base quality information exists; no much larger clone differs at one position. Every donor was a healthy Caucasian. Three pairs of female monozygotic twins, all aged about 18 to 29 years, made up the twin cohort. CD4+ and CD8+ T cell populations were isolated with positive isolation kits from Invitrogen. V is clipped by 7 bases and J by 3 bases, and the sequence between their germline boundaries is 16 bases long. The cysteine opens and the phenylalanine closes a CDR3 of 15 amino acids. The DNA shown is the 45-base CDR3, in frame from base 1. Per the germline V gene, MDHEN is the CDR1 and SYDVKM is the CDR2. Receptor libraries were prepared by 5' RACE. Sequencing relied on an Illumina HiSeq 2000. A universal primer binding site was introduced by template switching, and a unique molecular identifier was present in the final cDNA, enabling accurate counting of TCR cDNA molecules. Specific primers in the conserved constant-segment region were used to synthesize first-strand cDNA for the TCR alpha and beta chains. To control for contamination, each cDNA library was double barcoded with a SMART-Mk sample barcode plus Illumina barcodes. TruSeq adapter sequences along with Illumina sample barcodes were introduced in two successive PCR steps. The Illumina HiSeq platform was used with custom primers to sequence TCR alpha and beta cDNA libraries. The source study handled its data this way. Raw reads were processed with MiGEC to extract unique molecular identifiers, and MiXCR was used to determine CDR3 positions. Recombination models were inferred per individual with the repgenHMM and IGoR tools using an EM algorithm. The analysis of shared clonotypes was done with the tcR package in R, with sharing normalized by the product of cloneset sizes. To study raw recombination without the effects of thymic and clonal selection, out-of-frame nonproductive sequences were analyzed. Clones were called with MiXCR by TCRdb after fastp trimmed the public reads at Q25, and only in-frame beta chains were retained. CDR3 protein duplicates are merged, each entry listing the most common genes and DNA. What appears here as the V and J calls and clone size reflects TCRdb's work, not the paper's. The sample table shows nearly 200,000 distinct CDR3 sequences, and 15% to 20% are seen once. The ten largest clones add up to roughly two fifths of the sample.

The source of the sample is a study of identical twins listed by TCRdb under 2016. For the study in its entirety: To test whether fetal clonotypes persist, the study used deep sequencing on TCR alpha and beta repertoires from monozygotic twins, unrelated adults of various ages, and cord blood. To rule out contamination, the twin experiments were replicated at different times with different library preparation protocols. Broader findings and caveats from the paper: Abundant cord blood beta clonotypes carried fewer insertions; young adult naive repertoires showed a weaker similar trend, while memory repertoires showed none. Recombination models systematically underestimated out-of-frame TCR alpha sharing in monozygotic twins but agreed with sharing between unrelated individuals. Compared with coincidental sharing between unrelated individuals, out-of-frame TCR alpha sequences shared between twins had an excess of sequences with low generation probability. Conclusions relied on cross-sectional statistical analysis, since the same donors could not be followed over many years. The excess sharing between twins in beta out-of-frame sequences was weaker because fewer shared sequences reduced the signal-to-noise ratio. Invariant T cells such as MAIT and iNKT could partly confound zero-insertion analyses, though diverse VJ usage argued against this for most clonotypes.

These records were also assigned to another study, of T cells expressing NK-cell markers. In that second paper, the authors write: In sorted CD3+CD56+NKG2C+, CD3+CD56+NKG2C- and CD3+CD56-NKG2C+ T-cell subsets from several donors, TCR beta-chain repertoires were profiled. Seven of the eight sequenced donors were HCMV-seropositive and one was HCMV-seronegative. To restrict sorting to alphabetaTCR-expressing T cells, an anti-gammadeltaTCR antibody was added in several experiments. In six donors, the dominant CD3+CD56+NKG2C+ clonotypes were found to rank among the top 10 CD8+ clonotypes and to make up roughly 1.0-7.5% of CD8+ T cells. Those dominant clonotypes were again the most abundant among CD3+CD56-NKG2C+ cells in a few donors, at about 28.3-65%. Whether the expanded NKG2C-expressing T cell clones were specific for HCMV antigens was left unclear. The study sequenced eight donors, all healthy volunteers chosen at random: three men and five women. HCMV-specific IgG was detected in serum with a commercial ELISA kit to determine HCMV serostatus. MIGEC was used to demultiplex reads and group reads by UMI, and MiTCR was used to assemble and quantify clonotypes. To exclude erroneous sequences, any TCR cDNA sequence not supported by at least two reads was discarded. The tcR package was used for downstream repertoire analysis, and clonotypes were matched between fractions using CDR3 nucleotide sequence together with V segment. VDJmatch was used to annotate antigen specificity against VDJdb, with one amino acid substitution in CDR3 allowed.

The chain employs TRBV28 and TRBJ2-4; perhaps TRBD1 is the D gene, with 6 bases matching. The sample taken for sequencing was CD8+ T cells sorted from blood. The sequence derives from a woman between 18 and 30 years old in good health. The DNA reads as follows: TGTGCCAGCAACCCACAGGGTTATGGCAAAAACATTCAGTACTTC. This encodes CASNPQGYGKNIQYF.